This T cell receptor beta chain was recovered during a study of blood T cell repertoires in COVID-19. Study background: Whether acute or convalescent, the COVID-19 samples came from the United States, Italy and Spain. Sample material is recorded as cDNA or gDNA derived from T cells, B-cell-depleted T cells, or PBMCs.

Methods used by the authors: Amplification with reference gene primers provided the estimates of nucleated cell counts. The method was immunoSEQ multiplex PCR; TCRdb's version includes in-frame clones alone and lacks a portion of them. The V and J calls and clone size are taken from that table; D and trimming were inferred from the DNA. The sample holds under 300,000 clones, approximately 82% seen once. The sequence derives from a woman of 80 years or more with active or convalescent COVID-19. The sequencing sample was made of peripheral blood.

CDR3 residues: CAWSGYSGSPLHF. CDR3 in DNA: TGTGCCTGGAGTGGTTACAGCGGTTCACCCCTCCACTTT. The rearrangement joins TRBV30 to TRBJ1-6; D unclear. Germline assignment: CDR1 GTSNPN and CDR2 SVGIG (reference sequence). Trimming removed 1 base at V and 9 bases at J, with 10 bases between. The CDR3 runs to 13 residues.